One and the same sample provided the 32 T cell receptor beta chains below, sequenced in a study of CXCR3-negative and CXCR3-positive naive CD8 T cells (dated by TCRdb to between 2019 and 2020). The instrument was a NextSeq 550. The Human TCR Profiling Kit (MiLaboratory) was used to make UMI-labeled 5' RACE TRB cDNA libraries. TCRdb reprocessed the public reads and reports one entry per CDR3 protein sequence, without DNA. The table kept for this sample lists approximately 56,000 distinct CDR3 sequences. The ten largest make up 20% to 25% of the sample. Specimen: memory CD8+ T cells from blood. Explained via the paper, the cell subset or site label denotes: conventional CD8+ memory T cells (TMEM), sorted as controls. All receptors derive from a human donor in good health. Some clones in this sample may be carry-over from other donors' samples.

The CDR3 region is CASRPQGWGNQPQHF. The chain combines TRBV28 with TRBJ1-5; TCRdb reports TRBD1, a call that lacks DNA to check it against. This CDR3 region has 15 residues. Germline CDR1 MDHEN, CDR2 SYDVKM.

V usage is TRBV7-3 and J usage is TRBJ2-7; no DNA is available, so the TRBD1 call from TCRdb remains unchecked. The germline gives CDR1 SGHTA, CDR2 FQGTGA. The CDR3 length is 14 residues. The CDR3 sequence: CASSPTGSPYEQYF.

This chain uses TRBV28 with TRBJ2-1; TCRdb's assignment of TRBD2 cannot be checked, as there is no DNA. Germline values: CDR1 MDHEN, CDR2 SYDVKM. CDR3 length: 14 amino acids. CDR3 protein: CASSLSSGSGEQFF.

V gene TRBV4-3 combines with J gene TRBJ2-1; TCRdb calls TRBD1, which cannot be checked without DNA. The V gene's germline CDR1 is LGHNA and CDR2 YSLEER. CDR3 size: 16 residues. CDR3 in amino acids: CASSQDWGQIYSEQFF.

The chain uses TRBV29-1 and TRBJ2-1; the TCRdb call, TRBD1, lacks DNA for checking. Germline loops: CDR1 SQVTM, CDR2 ANQGSEA. The CDR3 consists of 12 residues. CDR3 in amino acids: CSVEQGNEWQFF.

V is TRBV27 and J is TRBJ2-7; the TCRdb call, TRBD1, lacks DNA for checking. Looked up from germline, CDR1 is MNHEY and CDR2 is SMNVEV (reference sequence). CDR3 length equals 14 residues. This CDR3 reads CASSLGDKEYEQYF.

The chain's CDR3 is CASSSTSARNEQFF. The V call is TRBV6-2 or TRBV6-3, the J call TRBJ2-1; TCRdb outputs TRBD2, but without DNA this stays unchecked. The CDR3 covers 14 residues. From germline, CDR1 is MNHEY and CDR2 SVGEGT.

This chain uses TRBV29-1 with TRBJ2-2; TCRdb's D gene call, TRBD1, goes unchecked for lack of DNA. The CDR3 is 16 amino acids. The germline gives CDR1 SQVTM, CDR2 ANQGSEA. The CDR3 here is CSVVETGTSNTGELFF.

CDR3 in amino acids: CASSLTPGLVDEQFF. J is TRBJ2-1 and V is TRBV7-3; absent DNA, TCRdb's TRBD2 call cannot be checked. This CDR3 has 15 residues. CDR1 is SGHTA and CDR2 is FQGTGA in the germline V gene. Filled out from reference TRBV7-3 and TRBJ2-1, the complete variable domain reads GAGVSQTPSNKVTEKGKYVELRCDPISGHTALYWYRQSLGQGPEFLIYFQGTGAADDSGLPNDRFFAVRPEGSVSTLKIQRTERGDSAVYLCASSLTPGLVDEQFFGPGTRLTVL.

The V gene is TRBV3-1, the J gene TRBJ2-7. The CDR3 has 11 residues. Germline CDR1 is LGHDT and CDR2 is YNNKEL (reference sequence). CDR3 loop: CASSHSYEQYF.

The chain employs TRBV12-3 or TRBV12-4 and TRBJ2-2; the D call from TCRdb, TRBD1, cannot be confirmed without DNA. This CDR3 spans 14 amino acids. The CDR3 region is CASGLGPNTGELFF.

The rearrangement joins TRBV28 to TRBJ2-1; the D call of TRBD1 rests on TCRdb alone, since no DNA is present to check it. In germline, CDR1 is MDHEN, CDR2 SYDVKM. This CDR3 spans 15 amino acids. CDR3: CASRFTRTGGHEQFF.

The J gene is TRBJ2-7, the V gene TRBV20-1; TCRdb's D call of TRBD2 is untestable without DNA. This CDR3 is built from 14 residues. In germline, CDR1 is DFQATT, CDR2 SNEGSKA (reference sequence). The CDR3 loop is CSAETSGTAYEQYF.

This sequence joins TRBV29-1 and TRBJ2-1. The CDR3 sequence is 12 residues long. Germline V CDR1 and CDR2: SQVTM, ANQGSEA. The CDR3: CSVDNNYNEQFF.

The rearrangement links TRBV28 to TRBJ1-1. There are 17 residues in the CDR3. The germline V gene has CDR1 MDHEN and CDR2 SYDVKM. This CDR3 is CASSSTTWIAMNTEAFF.

The CDR3 here is CSAPRGEQETQYF. The chain employs TRBV29-1 and TRBJ2-5; the TRBD1 assignment by TCRdb is unverifiable without DNA. CDR1 and CDR2 from the germline V gene are SQVTM and ANQGSEA. CDR3 size: 13 residues. Full variable domain (remainder filled in from reference TRBV29-1 and TRBJ2-5): SAVISQKPSRDICQRGTSLTIQCQVDSQVTMMFWYRQQPGQSLTLIATANQGSEATYESGFVIDKFPISRPNLTFSTLTVSNMSPEDSSIYLCSAPRGEQETQYFGPGTRLLVL.

The CDR3 spells CASSIGRGVNTEAFF. V is TRBV7-3 and J is TRBJ1-1; TCRdb calls TRBD1, which cannot be checked without DNA. CDR1 is SGHTA and CDR2 is FQGTGA in the germline V gene. This CDR3 spans 15 amino acids.

The chain is built from TRBV29-1 and TRBJ1-2. The CDR3 loop spans 11 amino acids. Germline V gives CDR1 SQVTM, CDR2 ANQGSEA. This chain's CDR3 is CSVGSDYGYTF.

The gene calls are TRBV7-8 and TRBJ2-4; TCRdb reports TRBD1, a call that lacks DNA to check it against. The germline gives CDR1 SGHVS, CDR2 FQNEAQ. The CDR3 consists of 20 residues. Here the CDR3 reads CASSLIGGQGRRLAKNIQYF.

The V and J genes are TRBV20-1 and TRBJ2-7. Germline CDR1 is DFQATT and CDR2 is SNEGSKA (reference sequence). The CDR3 has 15 amino acids. The CDR3 here is CSARKPSGDFYEQYF.

V gene TRBV6-5 combines with J gene TRBJ1-5; the TRBD1 assignment by TCRdb is unverifiable without DNA. The CDR3 runs 17 residues. CDR1 is MNHEY and CDR2 is SVGAGI in the germline V gene. CDR3: CASSQAAMTGGGQPQHF.

This chain uses TRBV29-1 with TRBJ2-1; TCRdb's D gene call, TRBD1, goes unchecked for lack of DNA. Germline V gives CDR1 SQVTM, CDR2 ANQGSEA. This CDR3 is 14 amino acids long. CDR3: CSVEQGGGRNEQFF.

The chain uses TRBV29-1 and TRBJ1-1. The germline gives CDR1 SQVTM, CDR2 ANQGSEA. The CDR3 covers 14 residues. The CDR3 loop is CSVGPGSRNTEAFF.

The gene calls are TRBV19 and TRBJ2-1; no DNA is available, so the TRBD1 call from TCRdb remains unchecked. The CDR3 sequence is 14 residues long. CDR1 and CDR2 from the germline V gene are LNHDA and SQIVND (reference sequence). This chain's CDR3 is CASSMGSRTDEQFF.

The J gene is TRBJ2-1, the V gene TRBV9; TCRdb names TRBD1, which stays unverified in the absence of DNA. CDR3 length: 17 amino acids. From germline, CDR1 is SGDLS and CDR2 YYNGEE. CDR3 protein: CASSVAGAGTRDNEQFF.

The chain couples TRBV7-2 to TRBJ2-5; absent DNA, TCRdb's TRBD2 call cannot be checked. The CDR3 contains 15 residues. Germline V gene data show CDR1 as SGHTA and CDR2 as FQGNSA. The CDR3 reads CASSLTGLSGETQYF.

V gene TRBV12-3 or TRBV12-4 combines with J gene TRBJ2-7; TCRdb lists TRBD2, though no DNA is available to test this call. CDR3 length: 15 amino acids. This CDR3 is CASSLTSGPSYEQYF.

The rearrangement joins TRBV2 to TRBJ2-3; TCRdb's D gene call, TRBD2, goes unchecked for lack of DNA. CDR1 and CDR2 from the germline V gene are SNHLY and FYNNEI. The CDR3 is 16 amino acids. The CDR3 reads CASLDRTSGAYDTQYF.

CDR3 sequence: CASSFSSGGNNEQFF. The chain employs TRBV7-8 and TRBJ2-1; the TCRdb call, TRBD2, lacks DNA for checking. In germline, CDR1 is SGHVS, CDR2 FQNEAQ. CDR3 size: 15 residues.

The genes are TRBV29-1 and TRBJ2-7; lacking DNA, the TRBD1 call made by TCRdb goes unchecked. The CDR3 runs to 13 residues. The germline CDR1 and CDR2 sequences are SQVTM and ANQGSEA. The CDR3 sequence: CSVVTGGAYEQYF.

V gene TRBV20-1 combines with J gene TRBJ2-7; TCRdb's assignment of TRBD1 cannot be checked, as there is no DNA. Germline V gene data show CDR1 as DFQATT and CDR2 as SNEGSKA (reference sequence). CDR3 length equals 14 residues. The CDR3 region is CSASGQGDPYEQYF.

This clonotype is large (0.1 to 1%) by frequency. The chain combines TRBV28 with TRBJ2-1; the D call from TCRdb, TRBD2, cannot be confirmed without DNA. CDR1 is MDHEN, CDR2 SYDVKM, per germline. The CDR3 has 12 amino acids. CDR3 residues: CASSLPAGEQFF.